The clone carrying this T cell receptor (beta chain) was seen only once. These data belong to a study of blood T cell repertoires in COVID-19. Study details: T cells, B-cell-depleted T cells, or PBMCs supplied cDNA or gDNA.

The CDR3 sequence is 14 residues long. Trimming left V 0 bases short and J 6 bases short, with 13 bases between. CDR1 is GTSNPN and CDR2 is SVGIG in the germline V gene (reference sequence). Original processing methods: It was from reference gene primer amplification that nucleated cell counts were estimated. The data were produced by immunoSEQ multiplex PCR, yet TCRdb's version contains in-frame clones alone and is incomplete. V and J calls and clone size come straight from that table; D and trimming were deduced from the DNA. There are about 220,000 clones in the sample; more than 70% occur only once, and about 3.6% lies in the top ten.

The rearrangement uses TRBV30 and TRBJ2-3; the D gene is possibly TRBD2 (6 bases). The sequencing input was peripheral blood. This TCR was sampled from a woman at least 80 years old with acute or convalescent COVID-19. Here the CDR3 DNA reads TGTGCCTGGAGTGTAGGCGGGGCGGGGGATACGCAGTATTTT. Translated, it gives CAWSVGGAGDTQYF.